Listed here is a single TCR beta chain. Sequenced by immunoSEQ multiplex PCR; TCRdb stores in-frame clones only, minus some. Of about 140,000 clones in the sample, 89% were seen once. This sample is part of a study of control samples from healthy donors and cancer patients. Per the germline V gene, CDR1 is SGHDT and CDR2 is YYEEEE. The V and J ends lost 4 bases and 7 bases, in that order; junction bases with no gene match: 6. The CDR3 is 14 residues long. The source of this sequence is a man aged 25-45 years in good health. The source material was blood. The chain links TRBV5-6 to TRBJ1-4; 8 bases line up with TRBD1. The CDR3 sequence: CASSPGQVFEKLFF. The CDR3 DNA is TGTGCCAGCAGCCCGGGACAGGTGTTTGAAAAACTGTTTTTT.